The 8 T cell receptor beta chains below come from one sample, sequenced in a study of T cell changes during pregnancy in multiple sclerosis. Sequenced by immunoSEQ multiplex PCR; TCRdb stores in-frame clones only, minus some. The data contain around 34,000 clones, 90% of them singletons. This specimen was CD4+ T cells from peripheral blood mononuclear cells, taken in the second trimester of pregnancy. The receptors were gathered from a female donor with multiple sclerosis, enrolled in a pregnancy study.

The gene calls are TRBV7-3 and TRBJ2-5, with TRBD2 as a possible D gene (5 bases). The CDR3 extends over 13 amino acids. Trimming took 5 bases from V and 5 from J, leaving 12 bases between them. Germline CDR1 SGHTA, CDR2 FQGTGA. The chain's CDR3 is CASSPSGLETQYF. The CDR3, as DNA: TGTGCCAGCAGCCCATCGGGGTTGGAGACCCAGTACTTC.

In this sample, this clone turned up once. The chain has TRBV6-1 and TRBJ2-7; no definite D call. The germline V gene has CDR1 MNHNS and CDR2 SASEGT. V shed 6 bases and J shed 3 bases, with 15 bases lying between them. This CDR3 comprises 14 residues. CDR3 in DNA: TGTGCCAGCAGCATTTCTTCCGGAGTCTACGAGCAGTACTTC. Translation: CASSISSGVYEQYF.

The V gene is TRBV11-3, the J gene TRBJ2-7; 10 positions agree with TRBD2. Germline lookup yields CDR1 SGHNT and CDR2 YENEEA. J gave up 6 bases and V 0 bases, and 8 bases lay outside the gene matches. The CDR3 is 16 amino acids. The CDR3 spells CASSLDGGLAGAEQYF. The DNA of the CDR3 is TGTGCCAGCAGCTTAGATGGAGGGCTAGCGGGAGCCGAGCAGTACTTC.

This clone was recorded once. One end of the junction does not line up with germline, which may come from a read error. The rearrangement links TRBV5-1 to TRBJ2-3, with D perhaps TRBD1 (6 bases). This CDR3 spans 14 amino acids. Germline loops: CDR1 SGHRS, CDR2 YFSETQ. This chain's CDR3 is CASSLRTAEDAQYF. DNA of the CDR3: TGCGCCAGCAGCCTCCGGACAGCTGAAGATGCGCAGTATTTT.

This clone came up once. The V call is TRBV9, the J call TRBJ2-3; possible D gene TRBD1, 5 bases. There are 15 residues in the CDR3. The V end was cut by 4 bases, the J end by 3 bases, with 15 bases between. Germline V CDR1 and CDR2: SGDLS, YYNGEE. This CDR3 is CASSPSQGSTDTQYF. DNA for the CDR3: TGTGCCAGCAGCCCCAGCCAGGGATCAACAGATACGCAGTATTTT. Combining the CDR3 with reference TRBV9 and TRBJ2-3 gives the whole variable domain DSGVTQTPKHLITATGQRVTLRCSPRSGDLSVYWYQQSLDQGLQFLIQYYNGEERAKGNILERFSAQQFPDLHSELNLSSLELGDSALYFCASSPSQGSTDTQYFGPGTRLTVL.

This clone was observed a single time. CDR3 amino acids: CASSENGGVEKLFF. The CDR3 coding sequence is TGTGCCAGCAGTGAAAATGGGGGGGTTGAAAAACTGTTTTTT. The chain has TRBV2 and TRBJ1-4; TRBD1 is a possible D gene (5 bases). The V and J ends lost 2 bases and 7 bases respectively, with 11 bases between them. The CDR3 covers 14 residues. Germline loops: CDR1 SNHLY, CDR2 FYNNEI.

This chain uses TRBV6-1 with TRBJ2-7; D remains ambiguous. Germline values: CDR1 MNHNS, CDR2 SASEGT. This CDR3 spans 13 amino acids. Between the trimmed V and J ends, which lost 0 bases and 10 bases, there was a span of 13 bases. CDR3 region: CASSEALGRSQYF. DNA for the CDR3: TGTGCCAGCAGTGAAGCGCTTGGTCGGTCCCAGTACTTC.

CDR3 residues: CASSPQSSRTSTDTQYF. The CDR3, as DNA: TGTGCCAGCAGCCCACAGTCTTCGCGGACAAGCACAGATACGCAGTATTTT. This rearrangement joins TRBV7-3 to TRBJ2-3; D possibly corresponds to TRBD1 (5 bases). CDR3 length: 17 residues. Germline V gene sequence: CDR1 SGHTA, CDR2 FQGTGA. The V gene lost 5 bases and the J gene lost 0 bases, with 18 bases spanning the gap.